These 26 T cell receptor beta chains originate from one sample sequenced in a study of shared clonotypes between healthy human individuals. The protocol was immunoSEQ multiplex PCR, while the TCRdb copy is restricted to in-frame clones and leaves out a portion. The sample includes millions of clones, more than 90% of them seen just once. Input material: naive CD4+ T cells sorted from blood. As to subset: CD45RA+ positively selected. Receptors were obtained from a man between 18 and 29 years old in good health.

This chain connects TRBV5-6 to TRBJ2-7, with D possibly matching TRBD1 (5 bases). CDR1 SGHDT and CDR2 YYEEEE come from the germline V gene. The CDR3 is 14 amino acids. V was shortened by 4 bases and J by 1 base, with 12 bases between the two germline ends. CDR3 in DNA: TGTGCCAGCAGCGAGGACACCTTTTCCTACGAGCAGTACTTC. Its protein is CASSEDTFSYEQYF. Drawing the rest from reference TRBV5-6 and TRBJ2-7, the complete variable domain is DAGVTQSPTHLIKTRGQQVTLRCSPKSGHDTVSWYQQALGQGPQFIFQYYEEEERQRGNFPDRFSGHQFPNYSSELNVNALLLGDSALYLCASSEDTFSYEQYFGPGTRLTVT.

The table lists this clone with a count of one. CDR3 protein: CASSLQENEKLFF. The CDR3 coding sequence is TGTGCCAGCAGCTTACAGGAAAATGAAAAACTGTTTTTT. The rearrangement links TRBV11-2 to TRBJ1-4; the D is unclear. CDR3 size: 13 residues. V lost 2 bases, J lost 5 bases, and 6 bases lay in between. CDR1 SGHAT and CDR2 FQNNGV come from the germline V gene. The full variable domain, with the rest looked up from reference TRBV11-2 and TRBJ1-4, is EAGVAQSPRYKIIEKRQSVAFWCNPISGHATLYWYQQILGQGPKLLIQFQNNGVVDDSQLPKDRFSAERLKGVDSTLKIQPAKLEDSAVYLCASSLQENEKLFFGSGTQLSVL.

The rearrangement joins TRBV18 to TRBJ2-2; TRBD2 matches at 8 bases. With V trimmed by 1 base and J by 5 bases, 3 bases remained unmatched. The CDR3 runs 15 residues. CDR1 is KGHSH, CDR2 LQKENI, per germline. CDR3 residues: CASSPRTSRTGELFF. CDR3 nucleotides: TGTGCCAGCTCACCACGGACTAGCCGGACCGGGGAGCTGTTTTTT.

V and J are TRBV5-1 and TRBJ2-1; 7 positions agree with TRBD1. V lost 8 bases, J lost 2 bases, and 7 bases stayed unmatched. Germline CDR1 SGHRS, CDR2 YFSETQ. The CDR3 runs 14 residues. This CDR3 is CARGRQGTYNEQFF. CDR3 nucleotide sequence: TGCGCCAGAGGTAGACAGGGAACCTACAATGAGCAGTTCTTC.

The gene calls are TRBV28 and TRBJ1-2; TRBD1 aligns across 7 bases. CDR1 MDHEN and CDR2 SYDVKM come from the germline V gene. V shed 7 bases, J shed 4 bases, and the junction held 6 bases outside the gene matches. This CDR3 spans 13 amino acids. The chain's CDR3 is CASTLTGRYGYTF. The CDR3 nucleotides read TGTGCCAGCACCCTGACAGGGCGCTATGGCTACACCTTC.

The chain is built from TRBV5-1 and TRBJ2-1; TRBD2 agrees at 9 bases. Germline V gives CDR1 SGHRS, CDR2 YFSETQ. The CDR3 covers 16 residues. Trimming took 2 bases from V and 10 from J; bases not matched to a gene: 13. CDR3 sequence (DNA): TGCGCCAGCAGCTTCCAAGCGGGGGGACCTTTTGGGGAGCAGTTCTTC. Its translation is CASSFQAGGPFGEQFF.

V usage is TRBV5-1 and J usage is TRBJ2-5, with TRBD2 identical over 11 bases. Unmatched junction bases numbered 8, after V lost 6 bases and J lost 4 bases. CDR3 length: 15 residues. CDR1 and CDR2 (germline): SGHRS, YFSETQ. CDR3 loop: CASTQLAGVAETQYF. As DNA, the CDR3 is TGCGCCAGCACCCAACTAGCGGGAGTTGCAGAGACCCAGTACTTC.

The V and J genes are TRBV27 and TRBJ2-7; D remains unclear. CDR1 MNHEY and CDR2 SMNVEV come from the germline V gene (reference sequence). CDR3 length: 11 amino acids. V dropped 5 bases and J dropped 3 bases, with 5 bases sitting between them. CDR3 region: CASSADYEQYF. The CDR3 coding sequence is TGTGCCAGCAGTGCTGACTACGAGCAGTACTTC.

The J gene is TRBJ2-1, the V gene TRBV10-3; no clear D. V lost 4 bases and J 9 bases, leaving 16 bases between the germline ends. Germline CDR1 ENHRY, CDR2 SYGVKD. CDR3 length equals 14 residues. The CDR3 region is CAISGVSSMFEQFF. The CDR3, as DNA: TGTGCCATCAGTGGGGTGTCTAGTATGTTTGAGCAGTTCTTC.

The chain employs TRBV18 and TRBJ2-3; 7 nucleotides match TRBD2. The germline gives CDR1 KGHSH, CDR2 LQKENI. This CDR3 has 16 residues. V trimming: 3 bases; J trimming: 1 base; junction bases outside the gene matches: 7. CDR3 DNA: TGTGCCAGCTCACCCAGTGCGCTAGCGGGCACAGATACGCAGTATTTT. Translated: CASSPSALAGTDTQYF.

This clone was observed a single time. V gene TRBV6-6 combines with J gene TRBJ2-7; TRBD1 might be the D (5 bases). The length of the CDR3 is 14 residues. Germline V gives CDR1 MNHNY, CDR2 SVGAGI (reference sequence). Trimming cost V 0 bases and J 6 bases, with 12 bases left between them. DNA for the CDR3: TGTGCCAGCAGTTACTCACCACAGGTACCCGAGCAGTACTTC. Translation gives CASSYSPQVPEQYF.

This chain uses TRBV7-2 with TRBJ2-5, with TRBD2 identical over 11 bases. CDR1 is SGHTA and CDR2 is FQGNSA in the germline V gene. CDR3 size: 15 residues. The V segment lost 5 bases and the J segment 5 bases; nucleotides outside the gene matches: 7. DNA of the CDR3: TGTGCCAGCAGCGGTAGCGGGAGGGCCGATGAGACCCAGTACTTC. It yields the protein CASSGSGRADETQYF.

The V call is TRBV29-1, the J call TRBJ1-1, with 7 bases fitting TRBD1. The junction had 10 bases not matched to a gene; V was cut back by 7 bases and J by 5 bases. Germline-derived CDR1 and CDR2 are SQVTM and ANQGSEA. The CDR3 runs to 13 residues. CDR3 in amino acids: CSAATGVWTEAFF. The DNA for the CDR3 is TGCAGCGCCGCAACAGGGGTTTGGACTGAAGCTTTCTTT.

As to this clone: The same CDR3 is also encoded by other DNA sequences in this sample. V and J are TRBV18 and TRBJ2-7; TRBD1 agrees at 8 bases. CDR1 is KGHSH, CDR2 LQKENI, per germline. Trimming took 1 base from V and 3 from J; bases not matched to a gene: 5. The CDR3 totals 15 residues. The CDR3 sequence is CASSPLTGGSYEQYF. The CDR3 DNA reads TGTGCCAGCTCACCACTTACAGGGGGAAGCTACGAGCAGTACTTC.

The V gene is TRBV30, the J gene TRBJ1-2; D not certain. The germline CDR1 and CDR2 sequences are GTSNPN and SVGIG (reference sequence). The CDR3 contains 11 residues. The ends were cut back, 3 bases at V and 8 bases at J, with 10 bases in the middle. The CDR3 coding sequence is TGTGCCTGGAGCCACATCCGGGGCTACACCTTC. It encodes CAWSHIRGYTF.

CDR3 sequence reads: CASSRGGPGSYEQYF. The CDR3 DNA follows: TGTGCCAGCAGTCGAGGGGGGCCCGGATCCTACGAGCAGTACTTC. The chain employs TRBV7-2 and TRBJ2-7; D might be TRBD1 or TRBD2, each matching 6 bases. Germline assignment: CDR1 SGHTA and CDR2 FQGNSA. V dropped 6 bases and J dropped 1 base, with 16 bases sitting between them. This CDR3 is built from 15 residues.

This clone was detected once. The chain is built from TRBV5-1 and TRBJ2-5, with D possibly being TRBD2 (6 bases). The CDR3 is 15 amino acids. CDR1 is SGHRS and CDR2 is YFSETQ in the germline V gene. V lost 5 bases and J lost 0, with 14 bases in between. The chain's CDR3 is CASRFSSEYQETQYF. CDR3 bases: TGCGCCAGCAGATTTTCTAGCGAGTACCAAGAGACCCAGTACTTC. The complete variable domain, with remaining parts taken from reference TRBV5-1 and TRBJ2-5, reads KAGVTQTPRYLIKTRGQQVTLSCSPISGHRSVSWYQQTPGQGLQFLFEYFSETQRNKGNFPGRFSGRQFSNSRSEMNVSTLELGDSALYLCASRFSSEYQETQYFGPGTRLLVL.

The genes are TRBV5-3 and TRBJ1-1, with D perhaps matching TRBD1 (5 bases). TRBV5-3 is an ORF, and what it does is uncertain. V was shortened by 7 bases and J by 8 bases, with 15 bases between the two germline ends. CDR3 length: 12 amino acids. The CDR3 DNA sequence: TGTGCCAGAGGGGCGGGGAGGGGAGAAGCTTTCTTT. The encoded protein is CARGAGRGEAFF.

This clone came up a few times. CDR3 sequence: CASSALTGGVSPLHF. In DNA form, the CDR3 reads TGTGCCAGCAGTGCCCTGACAGGGGGAGTTTCACCCCTCCACTTT. V is TRBV25-1 and J is TRBJ1-6; the match to TRBD1 covers 9 bases. Germline trimming cut 4 bases from V and 9 bases from J; bases unmatched to any gene: 7. Germline V gene data show CDR1 as MGHDK and CDR2 as SYGVNS. CDR3 length: 15 residues.

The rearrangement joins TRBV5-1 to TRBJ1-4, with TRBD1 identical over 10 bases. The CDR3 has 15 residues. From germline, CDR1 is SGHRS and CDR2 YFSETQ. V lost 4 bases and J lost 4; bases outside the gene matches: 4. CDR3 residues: CASSGGTGVNEKLFF. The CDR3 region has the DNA TGCGCCAGCAGCGGGGGGACAGGGGTTAATGAAAAACTGTTTTTT.

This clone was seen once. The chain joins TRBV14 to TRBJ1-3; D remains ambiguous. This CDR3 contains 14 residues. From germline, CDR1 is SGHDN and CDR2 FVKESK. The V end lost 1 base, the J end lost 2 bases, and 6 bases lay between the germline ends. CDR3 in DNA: TGTGCCAGCAGCCAAGGGAACCCTGGAAACACCATATATTTT. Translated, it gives CASSQGNPGNTIYF.

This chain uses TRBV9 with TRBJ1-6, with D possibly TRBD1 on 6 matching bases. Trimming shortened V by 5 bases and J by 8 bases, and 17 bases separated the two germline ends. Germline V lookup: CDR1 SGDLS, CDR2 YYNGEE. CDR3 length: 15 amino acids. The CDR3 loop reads CASSRGGRTDSPLHF. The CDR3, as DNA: TGTGCCAGCAGTCGAGGGGGTCGAACCGATTCACCCCTCCACTTT.

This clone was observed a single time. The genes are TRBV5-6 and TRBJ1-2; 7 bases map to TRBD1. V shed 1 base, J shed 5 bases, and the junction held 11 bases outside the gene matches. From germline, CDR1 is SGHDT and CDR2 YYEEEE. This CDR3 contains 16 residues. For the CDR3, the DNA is TGTGCCAGCAGCTTGAGGGTGTCGACAGGGTTTTATGGCTACACCTTC. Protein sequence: CASSLRVSTGFYGYTF.

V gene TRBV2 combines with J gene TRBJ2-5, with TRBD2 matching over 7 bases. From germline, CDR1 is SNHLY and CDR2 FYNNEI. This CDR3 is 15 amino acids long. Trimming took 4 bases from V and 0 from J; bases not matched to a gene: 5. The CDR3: CASSGAGVNQETQYF. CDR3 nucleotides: TGTGCCAGCAGTGGTGCGGGAGTCAACCAAGAGACCCAGTACTTC.

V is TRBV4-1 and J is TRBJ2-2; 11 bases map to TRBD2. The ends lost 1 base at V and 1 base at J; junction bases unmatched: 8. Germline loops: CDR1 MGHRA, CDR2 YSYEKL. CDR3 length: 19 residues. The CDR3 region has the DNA TGCGCCAGCAGCCAAGTTGTACTAGCGGGAGCGATGAACACCGGGGAGCTGTTTTTT. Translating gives CASSQVVLAGAMNTGELFF.

CDR3 sequence reads: CASRFPRGARWTDTQYF. Written as DNA, the CDR3 is TGTGCAAGTCGCTTCCCGAGAGGAGCGCGGTGGACAGATACGCAGTATTTT. J is TRBJ2-3 and V is TRBV12-2; the table's D call of TRBD2 was not tested on the DNA. TRBV12-2 is shown as a pseudogene. The CDR3 has 17 residues.